This is a list of T cell receptor beta chains from one sample in a study of T cells after somatic rescue of genetic block. Generated by immunoSEQ multiplex PCR, the TCRdb table keeps only in-frame clones and is missing some. Among approximately 78,000 clones, roughly 93% were seen once, and the ten largest hold 2.5% to 3%. The sample taken for sequencing was peripheral blood mononuclear cells (PBMCs). The receptor source for this set is a young man. The conserved cysteine and the conserved F or W are not part of the CDR3 here. Fields, in order: CDR3 protein, clone size, J gene, V gene. Clone size is shown for a subset of rows, as once, few, many or a class of expanded clone.

cdr3_aa: ASSLGGRSYEQY
clone_size: -
j_call: TRBJ2-7
v_call: TRBV5-4

cdr3_aa: ASSPPGTSNEQF
clone_size: -
j_call: TRBJ2-1
v_call: TRBV7-8

cdr3_aa: ASSAMEGVQPQH
clone_size: once
j_call: TRBJ1-5
v_call: TRBV28

cdr3_aa: ASSLRRGLNYGYT
clone_size: -
j_call: TRBJ1-2
v_call: TRBV19

cdr3_aa: ASKEVYADTQY
clone_size: -
j_call: TRBJ2-3
v_call: TRBV7-8

cdr3_aa: ASSSRGGPDNEQF
clone_size: -
j_call: TRBJ2-1
v_call: TRBV11-2

cdr3_aa: ASSVGLAGKETQY
clone_size: -
j_call: TRBJ2-5
v_call: TRBV9

cdr3_aa: ASSGGQGPYSNQPQH
clone_size: -
j_call: TRBJ1-5
v_call: TRBV19

cdr3_aa: ASSPPGTANEKLF
clone_size: -
j_call: TRBJ1-4
v_call: TRBV5-1

cdr3_aa: ASSPGIYGYT
clone_size: once
j_call: TRBJ1-2
v_call: TRBV19

cdr3_aa: ASSKGLGSFTDTQY
clone_size: -
j_call: TRBJ2-3
v_call: TRBV13

cdr3_aa: ASSSVGSGTGELF
clone_size: -
j_call: TRBJ2-2
v_call: TRBV11-2

cdr3_aa: ASSLSLVTEAF
clone_size: -
j_call: TRBJ1-1
v_call: TRBV27

cdr3_aa: ASSPGPIEAF
clone_size: -
j_call: TRBJ1-1
v_call: TRBV11-2

cdr3_aa: SVAQSRYEQY
clone_size: once
j_call: -
v_call: TRBV29-1

cdr3_aa: ASRLTAADTQY
clone_size: -
j_call: TRBJ2-3
v_call: TRBV6-5

cdr3_aa: ASSPGLAGSNTQY
clone_size: -
j_call: TRBJ2-3
v_call: TRBV11-2

cdr3_aa: ASRLYSRDEQY
clone_size: -
j_call: TRBJ2-7
v_call: TRBV5-6

cdr3_aa: ATSNALPEQF
clone_size: -
j_call: TRBJ2-1
v_call: TRBV15

cdr3_aa: ASSLGGFYEQY
clone_size: -
j_call: TRBJ2-7
v_call: TRBV7-9

cdr3_aa: ASSITGQGLYEQY
clone_size: once
j_call: TRBJ2-7
v_call: TRBV19

cdr3_aa: ASSLGFQNTEAF
clone_size: -
j_call: TRBJ1-1
v_call: TRBV11-2

cdr3_aa: ASSEGTSDTGELF
clone_size: -
j_call: TRBJ2-2
v_call: TRBV6-1

cdr3_aa: ASTLNRMVAESRTGELF
clone_size: few
j_call: TRBJ2-2
v_call: TRBV11-2

cdr3_aa: ASSKNRDRDYEQY
clone_size: -
j_call: TRBJ2-7
v_call: TRBV6-5

cdr3_aa: ASSQALASYEQY
clone_size: -
j_call: TRBJ2-7
v_call: TRBV4-1

cdr3_aa: ASSPRTDTQY
clone_size: once
j_call: TRBJ2-3
v_call: TRBV2

cdr3_aa: ASRVTAYEQY
clone_size: -
j_call: TRBJ2-7
v_call: TRBV2

cdr3_aa: ASSEPNRYAPQH
clone_size: -
j_call: TRBJ1-5
v_call: TRBV6-1

cdr3_aa: ASRMDRLQETQY
clone_size: -
j_call: TRBJ2-5
v_call: TRBV7-8

cdr3_aa: ASSRQAQSEQY
clone_size: -
j_call: TRBJ2-7
v_call: TRBV4-3

cdr3_aa: ASSQDRTDWALYGYT
clone_size: -
j_call: TRBJ1-2
v_call: TRBV4-2

cdr3_aa: ATSSNRGWGYT
clone_size: -
j_call: TRBJ1-2
v_call: TRBV15

cdr3_aa: ASSEGRRGGSYEQY
clone_size: -
j_call: TRBJ2-7
v_call: TRBV2

cdr3_aa: ASSPRGLEAKNIQY
clone_size: -
j_call: TRBJ2-4
v_call: TRBV9

cdr3_aa: STLPSGGAYEQF
clone_size: -
j_call: TRBJ2-1
v_call: TRBV29-1

cdr3_aa: ASSSSAKNIQY
clone_size: -
j_call: TRBJ2-4
v_call: TRBV7-8